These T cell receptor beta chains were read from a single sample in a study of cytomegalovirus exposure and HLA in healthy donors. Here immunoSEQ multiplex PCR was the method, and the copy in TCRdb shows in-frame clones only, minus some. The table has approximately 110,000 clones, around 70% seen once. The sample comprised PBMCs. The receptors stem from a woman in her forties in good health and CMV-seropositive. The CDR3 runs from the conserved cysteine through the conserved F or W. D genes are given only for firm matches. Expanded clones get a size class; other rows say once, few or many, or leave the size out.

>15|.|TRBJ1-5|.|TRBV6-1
TGTGCCAGCAGCGAGGACAGCCTTAGCAATCAGCCCCAGCATTTT
CASSEDSLSNQPQHF
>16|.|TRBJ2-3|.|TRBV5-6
TGTGCCAGCAGCCCCGCGACTAGATTAAGCGTGGATACGCAGTATTTT
CASSPATRLSVDTQYF
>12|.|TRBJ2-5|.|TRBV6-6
TGTGCCAGCAGTTACTCCTTCGAGACCCAGTACTTC
CASSYSFETQYF
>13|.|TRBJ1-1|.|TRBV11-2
TGTGCCAGCAGCAAAACAGATAACACTGAAGCTTTCTTT
CASSKTDNTEAFF
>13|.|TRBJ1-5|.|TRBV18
TGTGCCAGCTCACCGGCGGGGCACCAGCCCCAGCATTTT
CASSPAGHQPQHF
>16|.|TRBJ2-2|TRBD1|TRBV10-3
TGTGCCATCAGTGAGTGGACAGGGAAGTACACCGGGGAGCTGTTTTTT
CAISEWTGKYTGELFF
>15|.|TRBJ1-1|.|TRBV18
TGTGCCAGCTCAGCAGGGTTTGGCGTGAACACTGAAGCTTTCTTT
CASSAGFGVNTEAFF
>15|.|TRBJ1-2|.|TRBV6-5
TGTGCCAGCAGTTACTCCGACAGCGTTAACTATGGCTACACCTTC
CASSYSDSVNYGYTF
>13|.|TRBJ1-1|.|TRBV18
TGTGCCAGCTCACGAGAGCTGAACACTGAAGCTTTCTTT
CASSRELNTEAFF
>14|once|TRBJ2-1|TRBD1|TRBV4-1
TGCGCCAGCAGCCATGCACAGGGGGTCAATGAGCAGTTCTTC
CASSHAQGVNEQFF
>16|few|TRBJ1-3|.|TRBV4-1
TGCGCCAGCAGCCAAGATTCAGGGTACTCTGGAAACACCATATATTTT
CASSQDSGYSGNTIYF
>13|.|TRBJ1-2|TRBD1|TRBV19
TGTGCCAGTGCCCCGGACAGGTACTATGGCTACACCTTC
CASAPDRYYGYTF
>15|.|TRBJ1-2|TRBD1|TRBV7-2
TGTGCCAGCAGCTTAGAGAGGCGGCAGGGGGCCTCCTACGCCTTC
CASSLERRQGASYAF
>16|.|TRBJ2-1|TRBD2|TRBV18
TGTGCCAGCTCACCCCTGCGGGTAGCGGGGAAAAATGAGCAGTTCTTC
CASSPLRVAGKNEQFF
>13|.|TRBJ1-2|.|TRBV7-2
TGTGCCAGCAGCCTCAGACAGGACGGTGGCTACACCTTC
CASSLRQDGGYTF
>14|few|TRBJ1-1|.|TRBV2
TGTGCCAGCAGTGGACCAACAGTGAACACTGAAGCTTTCTTT
CASSGPTVNTEAFF
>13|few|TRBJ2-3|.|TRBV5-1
TGCGCCAGCAGCTTGGCCTTTGCAGATACGCAGTATTTT
CASSLAFADTQYF
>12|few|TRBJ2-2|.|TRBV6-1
TGTGCCAGCAGTTCCCGGACCGGGGAGCTGTTTTTT
CASSSRTGELFF
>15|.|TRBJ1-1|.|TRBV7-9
TGTGCCAGCAGCTTAGTAGGGGCGCCGGACACTGAAGCTTTCTTT
CASSLVGAPDTEAFF
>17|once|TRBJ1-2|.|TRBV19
TGTGCCACCAAAGATGTTCTGTCAGGCACCATCCACTATGGCTACACCTTC
CATKDVLSGTIHYGYTF
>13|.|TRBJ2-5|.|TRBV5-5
TGTGCCAGCAGCTTGTCCCTTGCGGAGACCCAGTACTTC
CASSLSLAETQYF
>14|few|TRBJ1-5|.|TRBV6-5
TGTGCCAGCAGTTACGCGGGCCCCTATCAGCCCCAGCATTTT
CASSYAGPYQPQHF
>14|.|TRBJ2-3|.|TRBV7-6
TGTGCCAGCAGCTTAGGCACCTCCGGGGATACGCAGTATTTT
CASSLGTSGDTQYF
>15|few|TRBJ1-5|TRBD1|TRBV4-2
TGTGCCAGCAGCGGACAGGGTTTCGGCAATCAGCCCCAGCATTTT
CASSGQGFGNQPQHF
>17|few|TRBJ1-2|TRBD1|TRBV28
TGTGCCAGCAGTTTAGAACGCCTCGGGACAGTGGGCTATGGCTACACCTTC
CASSLERLGTVGYGYTF
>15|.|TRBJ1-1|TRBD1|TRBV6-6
TGTGCCAGCAATACTCAGGGGGCGGGTGGCACTGAAGCTTTCTTT
CASNTQGAGGTEAFF
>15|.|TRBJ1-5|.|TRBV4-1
TGCGCCAGCAGCCAAGATCGGGGTGGAAGTCAGCCCCAGCATTTT
CASSQDRGGSQPQHF
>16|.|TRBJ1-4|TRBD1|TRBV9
TGTGCCAGCAGCGTAGGGGCAGGGGGCAGGACCGAAAAACTGTTTTTT
CASSVGAGGRTEKLFF
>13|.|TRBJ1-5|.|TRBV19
TGTGCCAGTAAGCCCAGGGGTAGTCAGCCCCAGCATTTT
CASKPRGSQPQHF
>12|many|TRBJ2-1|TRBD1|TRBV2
TGTGCCAGCAGGGGGACAGGGACTGAGCAGTTCTTC
CASRGTGTEQFF
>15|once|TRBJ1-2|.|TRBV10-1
TGCGCCACGGGAGGGGGGGAACTTGGGAACTATGGCTACACCTTC
CATGGGELGNYGYTF
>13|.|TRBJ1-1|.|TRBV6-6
TGTGCCAGCAGCCCCAGGGAGAACACTGAAGCTTTCTTT
CASSPRENTEAFF
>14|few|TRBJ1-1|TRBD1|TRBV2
TGTGCCAGCGGTCCGGGACAGGGGAACACTGAAGCTTTCTTT
CASGPGQGNTEAFF
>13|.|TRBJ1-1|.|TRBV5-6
TGTGCCAGCAGCCTGGCTTTTTTCACTGAAGCTTTCTTT
CASSLAFFTEAFF
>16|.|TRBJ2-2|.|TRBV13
TGTGCCAGCAGCCCTACCGGGACAACGAACACCGGGGAGCTGTTTTTT
CASSPTGTTNTGELFF
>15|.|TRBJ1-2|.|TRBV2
TGTGCCAGCAGTGAAACCCTCGACAGGTCTTATGGCTACACCTTC
CASSETLDRSYGYTF
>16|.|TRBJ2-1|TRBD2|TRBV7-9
TGTGCCAGCAGCTTCCTCAGCGGGGGGCCTAGCGATGAGCAGTTCTTC
CASSFLSGGPSDEQFF
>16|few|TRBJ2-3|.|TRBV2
TGTGCCAGCAGTGGGGGTGTGGGGGGGCCGAGAGATACGCAGTATTTT
CASSGGVGGPRDTQYF
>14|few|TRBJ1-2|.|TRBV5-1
TGCGCCAGCAGCTTGGGGGGGGAAACCCCTGGCTACACCTTC
CASSLGGETPGYTF
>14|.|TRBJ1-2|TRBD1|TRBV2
TGTGCCAGCAGAGCGGGACAGGGACGGTATGGCTACACCTTC
CASRAGQGRYGYTF
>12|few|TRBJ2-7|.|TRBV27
TGTGCCAGCACCTCCCCCGGGGGCGAGCAGTACTTC
CASTSPGGEQYF
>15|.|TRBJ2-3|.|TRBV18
TGTGCCAGCTCACCACCTAACGGGAGAACAGATACGCAGTATTTT
CASSPPNGRTDTQYF
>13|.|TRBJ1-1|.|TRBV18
TGTGCCAGCTCACCGCAGAGGAGTATCAAAGCTTTCTTT
CASSPQRSIKAFF
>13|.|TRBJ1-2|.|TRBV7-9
TGTGCCAGCAGCCGAAGGAGGGAAGAGGGCTACACCTTC
CASSRRREEGYTF
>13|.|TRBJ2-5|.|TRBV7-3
TGTGCCAGCAGCTTAAATGGGGGCGAGACCCAGTACTTC
CASSLNGGETQYF
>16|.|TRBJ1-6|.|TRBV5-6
TGTGCCAGCAGCTTGTGGTGGTACAGGGAAAATTCACCCCTCCACTTT
CASSLWWYRENSPLHF
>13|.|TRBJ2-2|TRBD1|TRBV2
TGTGCCAGCAGTATACAGGGGTCCGGGGAGCTGTTTTTT
CASSIQGSGELFF
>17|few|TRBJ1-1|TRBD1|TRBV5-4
TGTGCCAGCAGCTCAAAAATGGGACAGTTAACAAACACTGAAGCTTTCTTT
CASSSKMGQLTNTEAFF
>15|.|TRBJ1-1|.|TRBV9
TGTGCCAGCAGCGTAGATGGGGGGGGGCACACTGAAGCTTTCTTT
CASSVDGGGHTEAFF
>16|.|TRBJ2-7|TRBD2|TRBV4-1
TGCGCCAGCAGCCAGGGACTAGCGGGGGACTCCTACGAGCAGTACTTC
CASSQGLAGDSYEQYF
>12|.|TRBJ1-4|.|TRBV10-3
TGTGCCATCGGGGGGGGAGATGGAAAACTGTTTTTT
CAIGGGDGKLFF
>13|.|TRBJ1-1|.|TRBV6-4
TGTGCCAGCAGCCCGGCAGGAGGGTCTGAAGCTTTCTTT
CASSPAGGSEAFF
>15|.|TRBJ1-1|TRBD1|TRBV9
TGTGCCAGCAGCGTAGCCGGGACAGCGAACACTGAAGCTTTCTTT
CASSVAGTANTEAFF
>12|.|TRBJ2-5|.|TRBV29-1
TGCAGCGTTGGGGACTCTAAAGAGACCCAGTACTTC
CSVGDSKETQYF
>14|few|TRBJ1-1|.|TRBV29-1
TGCAGCGTTGTTGGTCCAGGGAAGAACACTGAAGCTTTCTTT
CSVVGPGKNTEAFF
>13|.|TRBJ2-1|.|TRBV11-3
TGTGCCAGCAGCAAAGGGGTTTACAATGAGCAGTTCTTC
CASSKGVYNEQFF
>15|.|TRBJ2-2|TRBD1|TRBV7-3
TGTGCCAGCAGCCCCCGACAGGGTTTAACCGGGGAGCTGTTTTTT
CASSPRQGLTGELFF
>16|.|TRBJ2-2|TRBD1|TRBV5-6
TGTGCCAGCAGCCGGGGGGACAGGGGGTTCACCGGGGAGCTGTTTTTT
CASSRGDRGFTGELFF
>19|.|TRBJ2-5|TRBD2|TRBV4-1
TGCGCCAGCAGCCAAGTTCCCAAAACTAGCGGGGGGGCGGGGGAGACCCAGTACTTC
CASSQVPKTSGGAGETQYF